A selection of T cell receptor beta chains follows, all from one sample in a study of control samples from healthy donors and cancer patients. Only in-frame clones appear in the TCRdb table, and some are missing; sequencing was by immunoSEQ multiplex PCR. Altogether about 45,000 clones are present, roughly 77% being singletons, with the ten largest covering 17%. The sequencing sample was made of formalin-fixed, paraffin-embedded tissue. All receptors come from a male donor with melanoma. CDR3s include the opening cysteine and the closing phenylalanine or tryptophan. A D gene is named only where the DNA matches it firmly. Only part of the rows carry a size: once, few, many, or a class if the clone is expanded.

j_call: TRBJ1-1
v_call: TRBV18
cdr3_length: 12
clone_size: -
d_call: -
cdr3_nt: TGTGCCAGCTCAGGGGTTGCGGCTGAAGCTTTCTTT
cdr3_aa: CASSGVAAEAFF

j_call: TRBJ2-1
v_call: TRBV24-1
cdr3_length: 14
clone_size: once
d_call: TRBD2
cdr3_nt: TGTGCCACCGAGGGAGCGGGACCCTACAATGAGCAGTTCTTC
cdr3_aa: CATEGAGPYNEQFF

j_call: TRBJ1-2
v_call: TRBV11-2
cdr3_length: 14
clone_size: -
d_call: -
cdr3_nt: TGTGCCAGCAGCTTAGATCGATGGAACTATGGCTACACCTTC
cdr3_aa: CASSLDRWNYGYTF

j_call: TRBJ2-7
v_call: TRBV19
cdr3_length: 13
clone_size: many
d_call: -
cdr3_nt: TGTGCCAGTAGTATGGGGCCCTCCTACGAGCAGTACTTC
cdr3_aa: CASSMGPSYEQYF

j_call: TRBJ2-7
v_call: TRBV27
cdr3_length: 12
clone_size: -
d_call: -
cdr3_nt: TGTGCCAGCAGTCCCAACAACTACGAGCAGTACTTC
cdr3_aa: CASSPNNYEQYF

j_call: TRBJ2-2
v_call: TRBV5-7
cdr3_length: 11
clone_size: few
d_call: -
cdr3_nt: TGTGCCAGCAGCTCTACCGGGGAGCTGTTTTTT
cdr3_aa: CASSSTGELFF

j_call: TRBJ2-1
v_call: TRBV7-8
cdr3_length: 17
clone_size: -
d_call: -
cdr3_nt: TGTGCCAGCAGCTTAGGGAGGGCGGGGCTATACTACAATGAGCAGTTCTTC
cdr3_aa: CASSLGRAGLYYNEQFF

j_call: TRBJ2-5
v_call: TRBV6-1
cdr3_length: 17
clone_size: many
d_call: -
cdr3_nt: TGTGCCAGCAGTGAAACCAAGCTGGGCTGGGGGCAAGAGACCCAGTACTTC
cdr3_aa: CASSETKLGWGQETQYF

j_call: TRBJ2-7
v_call: TRBV27
cdr3_length: 13
clone_size: few
d_call: TRBD2
cdr3_nt: TGTGCCAGCAGACTAGCGGGAGGTTACGAGCAGTACTTC
cdr3_aa: CASRLAGGYEQYF

j_call: TRBJ2-5
v_call: TRBV3-1/TRBV3-2
cdr3_length: 12
clone_size: -
d_call: -
cdr3_nt: TGTGCCAGCAGCCAACTCCAAGAGACCCAGTACTTC
cdr3_aa: CASSQLQETQYF

j_call: TRBJ1-6
v_call: TRBV28
cdr3_length: 19
clone_size: few
d_call: -
cdr3_nt: TGTGCCAGCAGCTTCAGGAGATGGACAGCCGCGGAGAATCATTCACCCCTCCACTTT
cdr3_aa: CASSFRRWTAAENHSPLHF

j_call: TRBJ1-4
v_call: TRBV2
cdr3_length: 11
clone_size: -
d_call: -
cdr3_nt: TGTGCCAGCAGTGAAAATGAAAAACTGTTTTTT
cdr3_aa: CASSENEKLFF

j_call: TRBJ2-1
v_call: TRBV5-1
cdr3_length: 16
clone_size: -
d_call: TRBD1
cdr3_nt: TGCGCCAGCAGCTTGGTTGGGACAGGGGCCTACAATGAGCAGTTCTTC
cdr3_aa: CASSLVGTGAYNEQFF

j_call: TRBJ2-5
v_call: TRBV30
cdr3_length: 14
clone_size: -
d_call: TRBD1
cdr3_nt: TGTGCCTGGACCACGGGACAGGGCCAAGAGACCCAGTACTTC
cdr3_aa: CAWTTGQGQETQYF